This T cell receptor beta chain stems from a study of T cells in Graves' hyperthyroidism and ophthalmopathy. Study-level points and caveats: Most thyroid clonotypes expanded above 0.001 were also detected in blood.

About this clonotype itself: As yet, its antigen is unknown.

TCR beta CDR3 regions were amplified from RNA. A set of HTBI primers served as the primers for a first-round RT-PCR of the TCR CDR3. MiXCR, applied by TCRdb to the multiplex PCR reads, yields one record per CDR3 protein. The sample holds approximately 530,000 distinct CDR3 sequences, 16% seen once. With a duration under 2 months, the hyperthyroidism was newly diagnosed in patients aged 18 to 65. Clinical symptoms, serum thyroxine, TRAb, thyroid ultrasound and orbital computed tomography established diagnosis. The sequence came from a young woman with Graves' hyperthyroidism. The source material was blood.

CDR3 nucleotides: TGTGCCAGCAGCTTACAGTTGGGCAGCCCTCAGGGCTCCTACAATGAGCAGTTCTTC. Translated, it gives CASSLQLGSPQGSYNEQFF. The chain has TRBV7-9 and TRBJ2-1; D may be TRBD1 (5 bases). From germline, CDR1 is SEHNR and CDR2 FQNEAQ (reference sequence). Trimming removed 2 bases at V and 0 bases at J, with 20 bases between. CDR3 length: 19 amino acids. Using reference TRBV7-9 and TRBJ2-1 for the parts outside the CDR3, the full variable domain is DTGVSQNPRHKITKRGQNVTFRCDPISEHNRLYWYRQTLGQGPEFLTYFQNEAQLEKSRLLSDRFSAERPKGSFSTLEIQRTEQGDSAMYLCASSLQLGSPQGSYNEQFFGPGTRLTVL.